The 11 T cell receptor beta chains in this list originate from one sample, sequenced in a study of shared clonotypes between healthy human individuals. Some clones are missing from TCRdb's copy, which holds only in-frame ones; the method was immunoSEQ multiplex PCR. The sample contains 1,500,000 or so clones, approximately 98.5% of which appear only once. Sequencing was carried out using naive CD4+ T cells sorted from blood. Subset specified: CD45RA+ positively selected. These receptors were collected from a young man in good health.

The rearrangement uses TRBV7-2 and TRBJ2-1; 7 positions match TRBD1. After removal of 5 bases from V and 6 bases from J, the junction contained 10 bases not matched to a gene. The CDR3 is 15 residues long. The germline V gene has CDR1 SGHTA and CDR2 FQGNSA. CDR3 nucleotide sequence: TGTGCCAGCAGCCTAGACAGGGCACAATTCAATGAGCAGTTCTTC. This encodes CASSLDRAQFNEQFF.

The rearrangement links TRBV19 to TRBJ2-7, with a weak D call TRBD1 (5 bases). V lost 5 bases, J lost 5 bases, and 16 bases lay in between. This CDR3 contains 14 residues. Germline CDR1 reads LNHDA; CDR2 reads SQIVND (reference sequence). CDR3 protein: CASSRTIVVHEQYF. The CDR3 nucleotides read TGTGCCAGTAGTCGGACAATAGTCGTCCACGAGCAGTACTTC.

The genes are TRBV18 and TRBJ2-1; no clear D. The CDR3 is 15 amino acids. V lost 3 bases, J lost 6 bases, and 15 bases lay in between. Germline CDR1 is KGHSH and CDR2 is LQKENI. The CDR3: CASSPGRPWGNEQFF. The CDR3 nucleotides read TGTGCCAGCTCACCGGGTAGACCCTGGGGCAATGAGCAGTTCTTC.

The chain's CDR3 is CASSERQTNTGELFF. CDR3 DNA sequence: TGTGCCAGCAGTGAACGGCAGACGAACACCGGGGAGCTGTTTTTT. The chain joins TRBV2 to TRBJ2-2; D unresolved. The V gene's germline CDR1 is SNHLY and CDR2 FYNNEI. This CDR3 has 15 residues. V lost 2 bases, J lost 0 bases, and 7 bases lay in between.

This sequence joins TRBV7-2 and TRBJ1-1; 9 positions agree with TRBD1. Germline values: CDR1 SGHTA, CDR2 FQGNSA. The CDR3 is 15 residues long. V lost 5 bases and J lost 4; bases outside the gene matches: 8. Written as DNA, the CDR3 is TGTGCCAGCAGCCACCGGGACAGGGTAGGCACTGAAGCTTTCTTT. Amino acids: CASSHRDRVGTEAFF.

The gene calls are TRBV29-1 and TRBJ2-3; perhaps TRBD2 as D (6 bases). CDR1 and CDR2 from the germline V gene are SQVTM and ANQGSEA. The CDR3 has 12 amino acids. Trimming removed 7 bases at V and 6 bases at J, with 14 bases between. The CDR3 region is CSGGVGADTQYF. The DNA for the CDR3 is TGCAGCGGGGGGGTTGGTGCGGATACGCAGTATTTT.

J is TRBJ2-3 and V is TRBV18, with TRBD2 identical over 10 bases. V shed 4 bases, J shed 5 bases, and the junction held 3 bases outside the gene matches. Germline assignment: CDR1 KGHSH and CDR2 LQKENI. The CDR3 runs 14 residues. The CDR3 sequence is CASSLLAGVDTQYF. CDR3 sequence (DNA): TGTGCCAGCTCACTGCTAGCGGGAGTAGATACGCAGTATTTT.

This rearrangement joins TRBV5-4 to TRBJ2-1, with unresolved D. Germline assignment: CDR1 SGHNT and CDR2 YYREEE (reference sequence). The CDR3 consists of 13 residues. V lost 0 bases to trimming and J lost 5 bases, with 6 bases between them. CDR3 region: CASSLAGDNEQFF. CDR3 sequence (DNA): TGTGCCAGCAGCTTGGCTGGGGACAATGAGCAGTTCTTC.

The chain combines TRBV28 with TRBJ1-5; maybe TRBD1 (5 bases). Between the trimmed V and J ends, which lost 6 bases and 2 bases, there was a span of 11 bases. Germline-derived CDR1 and CDR2 are MDHEN and SYDVKM. This CDR3 spans 14 amino acids. The CDR3 sequence: CASSTQGGNQPQHF. The CDR3 nucleotides are TGTGCCAGCAGCACTCAGGGAGGCAATCAGCCCCAGCATTTT.

The chain employs TRBV5-1 and TRBJ2-7; TRBD2 matches 9 bases. Germline CDR1 reads SGHRS; CDR2 reads YFSETQ. V lost 0 bases to trimming and J lost 6 bases; unmatched junction nucleotides: 7. This CDR3 region has 15 residues. CDR3 nucleotides: TGCGCCAGCAGCTTGGCAGCGGGAGGTCCGGGCGAGCAGTACTTC. Amino acid sequence: CASSLAAGGPGEQYF.

About this clone itself: The same CDR3 also results from other DNA sequences found in this sample. V usage is TRBV18 and J usage is TRBJ1-1, with 7 bases fitting TRBD1. Losses at the gene ends were 3 bases for V and 1 base for J; bases not matched to a gene: 2. Germline V gives CDR1 KGHSH, CDR2 LQKENI. The length of the CDR3 is 14 residues. CDR3 sequence (DNA): TGTGCCAGCTCACCCAGACAGGGGAACACTGAAGCTTTCTTT. Its protein is CASSPRQGNTEAFF.